This T cell receptor (beta chain) appears in the sequencing data of a study of blood T cell repertoires in COVID-19. Produced via immunoSEQ multiplex PCR; TCRdb's table is partial and in-frame only. Of approximately 150,000 clones listed, less than 85% are singletons. Losses at the gene ends were 11 bases for V and 2 bases for J; bases not matched to a gene: 13. The CDR3 has 15 residues. The germline gives CDR1 LNHDA, CDR2 SQIVND (reference sequence). The sequenced sample consisted of PBMCs or T cells enriched from blood (not recorded which). V usage is TRBV19 and J usage is TRBJ1-1; 8 nucleotides line up with TRBD1. This sequence was found in a man between 60 and 75 years old who had recovered from COVID-19. The CDR3 bases are TGTGCCGTTAAATCGGGGGACAGGTTTAACACTGAAGCTTTCTTT. Protein sequence: CAVKSGDRFNTEAFF.